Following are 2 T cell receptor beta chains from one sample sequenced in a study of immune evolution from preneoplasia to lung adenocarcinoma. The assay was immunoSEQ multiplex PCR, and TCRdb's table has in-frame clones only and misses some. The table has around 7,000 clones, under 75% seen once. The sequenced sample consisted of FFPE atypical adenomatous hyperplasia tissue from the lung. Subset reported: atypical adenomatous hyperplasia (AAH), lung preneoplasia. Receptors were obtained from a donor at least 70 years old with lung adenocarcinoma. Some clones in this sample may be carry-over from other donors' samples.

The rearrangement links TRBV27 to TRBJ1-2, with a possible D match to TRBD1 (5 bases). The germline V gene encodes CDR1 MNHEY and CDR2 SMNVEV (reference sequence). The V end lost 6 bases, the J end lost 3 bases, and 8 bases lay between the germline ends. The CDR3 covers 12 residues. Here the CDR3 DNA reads TGTGCCAGCAGGGGGGAGTACTATGGCTACACCTTC. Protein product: CASRGEYYGYTF.

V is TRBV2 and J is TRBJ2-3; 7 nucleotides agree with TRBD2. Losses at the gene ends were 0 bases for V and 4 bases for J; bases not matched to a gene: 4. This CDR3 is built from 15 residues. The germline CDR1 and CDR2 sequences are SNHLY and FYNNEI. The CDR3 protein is CASSEAGGRADTQYF. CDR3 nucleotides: TGTGCCAGCAGTGAAGCGGGAGGGAGGGCAGATACGCAGTATTTT.